This paragraph covers one T cell receptor (beta chain) sequence. This study enrolled people aged about 18 to 100 from about 24 US geographic areas. The data originate from a study of blood T cell repertoires in COVID-19. With 3 bases removed from V and 9 bases from J, the gap between germline ends came to 14 bases. Germline CDR1 and CDR2: MGHRA and YSYEKL. The length of the CDR3 is 13 residues. Original processing notes: Cell counts per sample came from amplifying reference gene primers. Assay used: immunoSEQ multiplex PCR; TCRdb lists only in-frame clones, some missing. V, J and clone size derive from that table, while D and trimming were established from the DNA sequence. This sample has 200,000 to 300,000 clones, with more than 85% found just once.

J is TRBJ1-1 and V is TRBV4-1; D is ambiguous. The origin of this receptor is a woman aged 25 to 45 who had recovered from COVID-19. Sequencing was carried out using PBMCs or T cells enriched from blood (not recorded which). CDR3 sequence reads: CASSQIGNLQAFF. The CDR3 nucleotides are TGCGCCAGCAGCCAGATCGGGAACCTTCAAGCTTTCTTT.